This section outlines one T cell receptor beta chain sequence together with its context. Its antigen specificity is not known. Base qualities were left out, and no much larger clone turns up one base away. The data were obtained in a study of blood T cells in healthy people across ages (dated by TCRdb to the mid-2010s). Study-level background: In model experiments, roughly one uniquely barcoded TCR beta cDNA molecule per two T cells was captured by template switching. The study analyzed two additional independent replicas of 1 million unique cDNA reads from the same blood draw for two donors, one aged 18 to 30 and one aged 80 or older. The study measured age-related changes in TCR beta repertoire diversity using deep sequencing normalized with unique cDNA molecular identifiers. Donors of different ages were randomly distributed across sequencing lanes to avoid experimental bias. Four age groups were formed from the donors: young (average approximately 17 years), middle-aged (approximately 41), aged (62) and long-lived (around 80). The full study reports these points: Observed TCR beta diversity correlated strongly with the percentage of naive T cells measured by flow cytometry. Total diversity estimates from one million sequenced T cells were considered lower bounds and underestimates. Compared with the aged group, the long-lived group had more naive CD4+ T cells, fewer expanded clones and increased TCR diversity, suggesting age selection. As age increased, observed TCR beta diversity per million T cells dropped in a roughly linear way, and a significant reduction was already evident by age 40. Donor CMV infection status was unknown, potentially confounding age-related changes in expanded clonotypes. Because profiling used bulk unsorted PBMCs, naive and antigen-experienced compartments could not be compared conclusively.

The CDR3 holds 13 amino acids from the cysteine to the phenylalanine. Only the CDR3 part of the read is kept: 39 bases, read in frame from the first base. V and J are truncated by 7 bases and 5 bases respectively, leaving an intervening sequence of 15 bases. Based on the germline V gene, the CDR1 and CDR2 sequences are SGHRS and YFSETQ. The library relied on 5' RACE. Instrument on record: Illumina HiSeq 2500. A second PCR of about 7 to 12 cycles was performed with a sample-barcoded 5' primer and a J-beta primer mix. Each TCR beta cDNA molecule received a unique molecular identifier from a template-switch 5' adaptor carrying 12 random nucleotides. At least 2.5 million CDR3-containing paired-end reads were obtained from each sample. The Mint cDNA synthesis kit, primed by a TRBC-specific oligonucleotide, was used to synthesize first-strand cDNA from all RNA. Following uracil-DNA glycosylase treatment, a first 18-cycle PCR with universal primers M1SS and BC2_uni_R was performed on all cDNA. The published analysis was carried out like this. For normalization, 1 million high-quality reads were randomly selected from each sample, with every read carrying a distinct molecular identifier. Instead of being binned into consensus sequences, reads with shared molecular identifiers were discarded. MiTCR, set to a Q25 quality threshold and the strictest error-elimination algorithm, was used for CDR3 identification, clonotype clustering and error correction. A nonparametric unseen species model with Euler transformation was used to estimate a lower bound on total TCR beta diversity. TCRdb reworked the public reads: Q25 trimming with fastp, MiXCR clone assembly, productive beta chains retained. Merged by CDR3 protein, the rows form single entries marked with the most common genes and DNA. None of the V and J calls come from the authors' own analysis; TCRdb made them. Recorded for this sample are 1.5 million to 2 million distinct CDR3 sequences; about 30% of them occurred a single time. About 8% of the sample is taken by the ten largest.

The approximately 41 donors, aged about 6 to 100 years, were systemically healthy Caucasian individuals from Russia. Each donor gave about 9.7 milliliters of peripheral blood, drawn into EDTA-treated Vacutainer tubes. Ficoll-Paque density-gradient centrifugation was used to isolate PBMCs, with at least 6 million per sample. Trizol reagent was used to extract total RNA from the PBMCs, yielding at least 5.5 micrograms per sample. Naive CD45RAhigh/CD27high T cell percentages were measured by flow cytometry on a PBMC aliquot from every donor. Sample: blood. The chain links TRBV5-1 with TRBJ2-5; the D gene is perhaps TRBD2, on 6 matching bases. The sequence came from a woman under 40 in good health. The DNA sequence reads TGCGCCAGCCAAAGCGGGCAGTTGGAGACCCAGTACTTC. Its protein is CASQSGQLETQYF.